This T cell receptor beta chain was captured by sequencing in a study of blood T cells in healthy people across ages (dated by TCRdb to 2013 to 2016). Some background on the complete study: Template switching captured roughly one uniquely barcoded TCR beta cDNA molecule per two T cells in model experiments. Four age groups were formed from the donors: young (average approximately 17 years), middle-aged (approximately 40), aged (approximately 60) and long-lived (more than 75). To track age-related changes in TCR beta repertoire diversity, the study relied on deep sequencing normalized with unique cDNA molecular identifiers. To avoid experimental bias, donors of different ages were distributed randomly across sequencing lanes. The study analyzed two additional independent replicas of 1 million unique cDNA reads from the same blood draw for two donors, one aged 18 to 29 and one aged 80 or older. General findings and caveats noted by the study authors: Compared with the aged group, the long-lived group had more naive CD4+ T cells, fewer expanded clones and increased TCR diversity, a pattern suggesting age selection. Observed TCR beta diversity per million T cells fell roughly linearly with age, and a significant reduction was already apparent by age around 40. Donor CMV infection status was unknown, potentially confounding age-related changes in expanded clonotypes. Since profiling was done on bulk unsorted PBMCs, naive and antigen-experienced compartments could not be conclusively compared. Estimates of total diversity based on one million sequenced T cells were regarded as lower bounds and as underestimates. There was a strong correlation between observed TCR beta diversity and the percentage of naive T cells measured by flow cytometry.

Note on this clonotype: The antigen this receptor binds is unknown. No base quality information exists; no much larger clone differs at one position.

The library was produced with 5' RACE. Sequencer: Illumina HiSeq 2500. A second PCR of about 7 to 12 cycles was performed with a sample-barcoded 5' primer and a J-beta primer mix. A unique molecular identifier was introduced onto each TCR beta cDNA molecule by a template-switch 5' adaptor carrying 12 random nucleotides. At least 2.5 million CDR3-containing paired-end reads were obtained from each sample. First-strand cDNA synthesis was performed from all RNA using the Mint cDNA synthesis kit, with priming by a TRBC-specific oligonucleotide. Following uracil-DNA glycosylase treatment, all cDNA underwent a first 18-cycle PCR with the universal primers M1SS and BC2_uni_R. The source study handled its data this way. Each sample was normalized by randomly selecting 1 million high-quality reads, each carrying a distinct molecular identifier. Instead of being binned into consensus sequences, reads with shared molecular identifiers were discarded. CDR3 identification, clonotype clustering and error correction used MiTCR with a Q25 quality threshold and the strictest error-elimination algorithm. Lower-bound total TCR beta diversity was estimated with a nonparametric unseen species model using Euler transformation. Using fastp trimming at Q25 and MiXCR clonotype assembly, TCRdb reanalyzed the public sequencing data and kept in-frame beta chains. Entries that share a CDR3 protein sequence are merged under the most common genes and DNA. TCRdb, rather than the study authors, made the V and J calls. The sample includes 1.6 million or so distinct CDR3 sequences, with around 35% observed a single time. Clones ranked in the top ten supply around 11% of the sample.

Donors were 39 systemically healthy Caucasian individuals from Russia aged 6 to 90 years. Approximately 10 milliliters of peripheral blood were collected from each donor into EDTA-treated Vacutainer tubes. Ficoll-Paque density-gradient centrifugation was used to isolate PBMCs, with at least 6 million per sample. Total RNA was extracted from PBMCs with Trizol reagent, with at least 5 micrograms obtained per sample. The percentages of naive CD45RAhigh/CD27high T cells were determined by flow cytometry on a PBMC aliquot from every donor. The V end gives up 8 bases and the J end 7 bases, leaving 10 bases in the junction not matched to a gene. Reading from cysteine to phenylalanine, the CDR3 counts 15 amino acids. Only the CDR3 DNA stays, 45 bases, in frame from base 1. The germline V gene (reference sequence) sets CDR1 to MNHEY and CDR2 to SMNVEV.

The sequencing input was blood. The sequence joins TRBV27 to TRBJ2-1, and 11 junction bases match TRBD2. The source of this sequence is a woman aged 25 to 39 in good health. Here the CDR3 is given as CASSPKGLAVNEQFF. DNA sequence: TGTGCCAGCTCACCCAAGGGACTAGCGGTAAATGAGCAGTTCTTC.